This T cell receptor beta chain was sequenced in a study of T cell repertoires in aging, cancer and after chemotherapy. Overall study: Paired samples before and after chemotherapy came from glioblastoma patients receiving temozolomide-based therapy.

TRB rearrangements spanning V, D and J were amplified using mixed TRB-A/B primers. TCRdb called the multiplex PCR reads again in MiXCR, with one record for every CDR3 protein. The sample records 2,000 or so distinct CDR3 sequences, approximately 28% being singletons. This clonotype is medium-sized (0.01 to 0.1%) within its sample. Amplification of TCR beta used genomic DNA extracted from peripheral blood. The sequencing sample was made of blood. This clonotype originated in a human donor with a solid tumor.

DNA for the CDR3: TGTGCCAGCAGTGACGGGGCCACCGGGGAGCTGTTTTTT. Translation: CASSDGATGELFF. The chain carries TRBV6-4 and TRBJ2-2, with a tentative D call TRBD1 (5 bases). This CDR3 region has 13 residues. Germline assignment: CDR1 MRHNA and CDR2 SNTAGT. The ends were cut back, 2 bases at V and 4 bases at J, with 5 bases in the middle.